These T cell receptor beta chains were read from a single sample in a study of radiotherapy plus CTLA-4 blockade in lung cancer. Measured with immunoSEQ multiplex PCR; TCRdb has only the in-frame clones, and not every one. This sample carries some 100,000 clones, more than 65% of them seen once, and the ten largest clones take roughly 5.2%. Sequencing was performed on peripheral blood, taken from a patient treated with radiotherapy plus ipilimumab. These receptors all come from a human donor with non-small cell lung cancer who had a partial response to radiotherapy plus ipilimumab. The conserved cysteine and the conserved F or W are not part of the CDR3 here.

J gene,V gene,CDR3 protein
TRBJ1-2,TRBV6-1,ASWDTGDLLGGYT
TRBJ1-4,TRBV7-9,ASSLAGTGGVGEKLF
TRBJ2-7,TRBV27,ASREASGIPYYEQY
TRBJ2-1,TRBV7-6,ASSLSSSGPYNEQF
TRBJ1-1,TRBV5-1,ASSLGRGRWDTEAF
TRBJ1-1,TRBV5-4,AGTLQGNTEAF
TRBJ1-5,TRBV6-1,ASRIDRGSNQPQH
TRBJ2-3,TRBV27,ASSLSKGGSTDTQY
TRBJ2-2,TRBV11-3,ASSLRSGELF
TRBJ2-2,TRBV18,ASSLQGASTGELF
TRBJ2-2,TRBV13,ASSSSRGDRGLSGELF
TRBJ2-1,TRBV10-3,AISDNLAGGLGNEQF
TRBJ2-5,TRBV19,ATSHPGGSGGTQY
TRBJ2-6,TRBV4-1,ASSQDSSSGANVLT
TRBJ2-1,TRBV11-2,ASSLDYDLQQF
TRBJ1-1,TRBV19,ASSIGAAEMNTEAF
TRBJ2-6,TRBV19,ASIGIPGQVISGANVLT
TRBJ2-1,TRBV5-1,ASTRQGTNEQF
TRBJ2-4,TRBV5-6,ASRQLAGEVKNIQY
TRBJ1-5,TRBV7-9,ASSLEGQGQPQH
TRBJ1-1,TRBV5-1,ASSLAGGYTEAF
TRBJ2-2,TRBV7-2,ASSLMGGTFNTGELF
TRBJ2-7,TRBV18,ASSRDRTSYEQY
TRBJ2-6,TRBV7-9,ASSLKPAGGLSGANVLT
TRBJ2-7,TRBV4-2,ASSQVGTGFYEQY
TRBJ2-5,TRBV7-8,ASSLGGQGGRQETQY
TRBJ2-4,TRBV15,ATSRELAEAKNIQY
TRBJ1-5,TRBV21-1,ASSNRLQENYANNQPQH
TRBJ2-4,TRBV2,ASSASSGSLNIQY
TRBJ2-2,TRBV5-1,ASSSLEGTGELF
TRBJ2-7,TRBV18,ASSTSRTGSSYEQY
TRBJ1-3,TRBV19,ASSIGSGSGNTIY
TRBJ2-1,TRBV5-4,ASSLGLLGANNEQF